The 5 T cell receptor beta chains given below trace back to one sample, sequenced in a study of shared clonotypes between healthy human individuals. Using immunoSEQ multiplex PCR, the repertoire was profiled, and TCRdb retains in-frame clones only, with some absent. The sample lists around 2.1 million clones; approximately 94% were seen once. The sequenced material came from naive CD4+ T cells sorted from blood. Stated subset: CD45RA+ positively selected. The receptors derive from a man aged 18 to 29 in good health.

As for this clone: At one boundary the junction diverges from the germline segment, which might be a read error. V usage is TRBV30 and J usage is TRBJ2-7; 9 bases align to TRBD1. The CDR3 runs to 11 residues. Germline-derived CDR1 and CDR2 are GTSNPN and SVGIG (reference sequence). DNA for the CDR3: TGTGCCTGGAGTGAAGGGACAGGGTCGAACTTC. Translated, it gives CAWSEGTGSNF.

This clone was detected once. Other DNA sequences within the sample encode an identical CDR3. The rearrangement links TRBV6-5 to TRBJ1-1; possible D gene TRBD1, 6 bases. CDR1 and CDR2 from the germline V gene are MNHEY and SVGAGI. Trimming took off 2 bases at V and 2 bases at J, with 9 bases between the two ends. This CDR3 comprises 14 residues. The CDR3 here is CASSYGQLNTEAFF. The DNA of the CDR3 is TGTGCCAGCAGTTACGGACAGCTTAACACTGAAGCTTTCTTT.

The count of this clone is one. V is TRBV5-1 and J is TRBJ1-3; D ambiguous. V was shortened by 6 bases and J by 0 bases, with 16 bases between the two germline ends. This CDR3 comprises 16 residues. Germline V gene data show CDR1 as SGHRS and CDR2 as YFSETQ. This CDR3 is CASKQTPSFSGNTIYF. The DNA for the CDR3 is TGCGCCAGCAAGCAGACGCCCAGTTTCTCTGGAAACACCATATATTTT. The full variable domain, its missing parts supplied by reference TRBV5-1 and TRBJ1-3, is KAGVTQTPRYLIKTRGQQVTLSCSPISGHRSVSWYQQTPGQGLQFLFEYFSETQRNKGNFPGRFSGRQFSNSRSEMNVSTLELGDSALYLCASKQTPSFSGNTIYFGEGSWLTVV.

The V call is TRBV11-2, the J call TRBJ2-7, with D perhaps assigned TRBD1 or TRBD2 (5 bases each). CDR1 SGHAT and CDR2 FQNNGV come from the germline V gene. This CDR3 contains 17 residues. V was shortened by 5 bases and J by 4 bases, with 24 bases between the two germline ends. In DNA, the CDR3 is TGTGCCAGCAGCCTTTCCCTGCCGGGACGGCAGAGGTACGAGCAGTACTTC. Residues: CASSLSLPGRQRYEQYF.

In this sample, this clone turned up once. A junction end diverges from the germline sequence, so it may reflect a read error. The chain has TRBV7-7 and TRBJ2-3, with 9 bases identical to TRBD2. The CDR3 is 15 residues long. Per the germline V gene, CDR1 is SSHAT and CDR2 is FNYEAQ (reference sequence). For the CDR3, the DNA is TGTGCTAGCACCCTGGGACTAGCTAGCACAGATACGCAGTATTTT. Encoded protein: CASTLGLASTDTQYF.